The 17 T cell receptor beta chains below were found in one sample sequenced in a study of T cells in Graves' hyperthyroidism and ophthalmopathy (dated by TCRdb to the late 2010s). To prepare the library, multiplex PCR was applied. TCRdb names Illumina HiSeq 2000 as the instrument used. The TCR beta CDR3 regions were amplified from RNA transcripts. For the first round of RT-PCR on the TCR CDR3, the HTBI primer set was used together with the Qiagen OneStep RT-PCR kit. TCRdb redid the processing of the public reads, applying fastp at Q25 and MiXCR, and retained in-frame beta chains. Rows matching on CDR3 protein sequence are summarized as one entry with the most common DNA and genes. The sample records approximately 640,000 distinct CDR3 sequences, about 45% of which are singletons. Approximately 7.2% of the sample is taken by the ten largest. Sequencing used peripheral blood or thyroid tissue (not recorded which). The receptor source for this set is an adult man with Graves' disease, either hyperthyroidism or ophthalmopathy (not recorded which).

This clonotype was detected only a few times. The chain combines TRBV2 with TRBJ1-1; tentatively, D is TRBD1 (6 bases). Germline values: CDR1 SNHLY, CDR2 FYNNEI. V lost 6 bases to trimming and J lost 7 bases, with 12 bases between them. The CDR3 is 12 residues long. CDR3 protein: CASSTGISEAFF. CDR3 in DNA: TGTGCCAGCAGCACAGGGATTAGTGAAGCTTTCTTT.

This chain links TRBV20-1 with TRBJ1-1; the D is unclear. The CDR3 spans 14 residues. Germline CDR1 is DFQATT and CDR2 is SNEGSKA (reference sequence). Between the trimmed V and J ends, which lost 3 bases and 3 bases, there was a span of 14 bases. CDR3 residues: CSASPGPRDTEAFF. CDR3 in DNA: TGCAGTGCTAGTCCCGGACCCCGGGACACTGAAGCTTTCTTT.

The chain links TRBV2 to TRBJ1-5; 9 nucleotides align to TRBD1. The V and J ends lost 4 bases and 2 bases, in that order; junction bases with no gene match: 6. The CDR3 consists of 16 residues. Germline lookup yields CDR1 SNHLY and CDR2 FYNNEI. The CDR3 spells CASSATRDRGNQPQHF. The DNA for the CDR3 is TGTGCCAGCAGTGCGACCCGGGACAGGGGCAATCAGCCCCAGCATTTT. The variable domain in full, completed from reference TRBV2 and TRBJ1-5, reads EPEVTQTPSHQVTQMGQEVILRCVPISNHLYFYWYRQILGQKVEFLVSFYNNEISEKSEIFDDQFSVERPDGSNFTLKIRSTKLEDSAMYFCASSATRDRGNQPQHFGDGTRLSIL.

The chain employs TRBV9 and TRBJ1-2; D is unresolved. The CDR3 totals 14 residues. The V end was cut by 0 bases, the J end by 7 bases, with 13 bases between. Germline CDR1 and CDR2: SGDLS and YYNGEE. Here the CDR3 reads CASSVDGSGGGYTF. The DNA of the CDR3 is TGTGCCAGCAGCGTAGATGGCTCGGGTGGTGGCTACACCTTC.

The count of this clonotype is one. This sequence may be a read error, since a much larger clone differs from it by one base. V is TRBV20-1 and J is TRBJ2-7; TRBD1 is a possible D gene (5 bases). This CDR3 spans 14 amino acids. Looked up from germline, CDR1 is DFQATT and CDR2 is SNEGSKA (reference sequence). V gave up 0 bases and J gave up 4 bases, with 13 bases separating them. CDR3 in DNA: TGCAGTGCTAGAGATAGAACACAGGCATACGAGCAGTACTTC. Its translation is CSARDRTQAYEQYF.

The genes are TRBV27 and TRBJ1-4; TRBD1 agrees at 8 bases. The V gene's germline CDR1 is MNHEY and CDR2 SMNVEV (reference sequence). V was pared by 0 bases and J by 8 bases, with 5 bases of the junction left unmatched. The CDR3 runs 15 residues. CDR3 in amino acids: CASSLSGQGAEKLFF. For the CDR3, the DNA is TGTGCCAGCAGTTTATCAGGGCAGGGGGCAGAAAAACTGTTTTTT. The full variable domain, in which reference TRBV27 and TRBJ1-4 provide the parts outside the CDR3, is EAQVTQNPRYLITVTGKKLTVTCSQNMNHEYMSWYRQDPGLGLRQIYYSMNVEVTDKGDVPEGYKVSRKEKRNFPLILESPSPNQTSLYFCASSLSGQGAEKLFFGSGTQLSVL.

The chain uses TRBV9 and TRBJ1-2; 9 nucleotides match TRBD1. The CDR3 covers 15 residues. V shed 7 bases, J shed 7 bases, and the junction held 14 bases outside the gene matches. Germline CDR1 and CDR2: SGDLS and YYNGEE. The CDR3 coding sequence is TGTGCCAGCTCACCCGTACAGGGGGCGCAAGGTGGCTACACCTTC. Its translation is CASSPVQGAQGGYTF.

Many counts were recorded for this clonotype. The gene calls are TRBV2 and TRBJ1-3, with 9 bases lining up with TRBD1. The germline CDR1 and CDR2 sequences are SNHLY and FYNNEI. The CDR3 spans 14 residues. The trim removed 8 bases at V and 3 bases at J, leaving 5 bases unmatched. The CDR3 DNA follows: TGTGCCAGCTCGAACAGGGGGCTTGGAAACACCATATATTTT. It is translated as CASSNRGLGNTIYF.

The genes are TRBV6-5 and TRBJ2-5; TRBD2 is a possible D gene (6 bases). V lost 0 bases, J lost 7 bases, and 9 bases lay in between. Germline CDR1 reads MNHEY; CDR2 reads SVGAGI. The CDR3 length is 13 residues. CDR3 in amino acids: CASSYSEGGTQYF. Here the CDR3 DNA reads TGTGCCAGCAGTTACTCGGAGGGTGGGACCCAGTACTTC.

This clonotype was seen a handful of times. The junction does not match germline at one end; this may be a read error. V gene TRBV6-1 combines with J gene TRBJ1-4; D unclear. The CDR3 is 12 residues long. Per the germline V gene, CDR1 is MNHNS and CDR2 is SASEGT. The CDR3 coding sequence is TGTGCCACCCACCCCCTAAGCGCCCAACGCCCATTT. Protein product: CATHPLSAQRPF.

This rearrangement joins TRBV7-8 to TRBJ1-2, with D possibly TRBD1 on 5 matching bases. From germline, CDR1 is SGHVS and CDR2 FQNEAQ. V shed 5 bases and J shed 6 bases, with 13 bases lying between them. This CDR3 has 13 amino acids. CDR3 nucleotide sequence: TGTGCCAGCAGCCGTGACAGTTCTCATGGCTACACCTTC. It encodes CASSRDSSHGYTF.

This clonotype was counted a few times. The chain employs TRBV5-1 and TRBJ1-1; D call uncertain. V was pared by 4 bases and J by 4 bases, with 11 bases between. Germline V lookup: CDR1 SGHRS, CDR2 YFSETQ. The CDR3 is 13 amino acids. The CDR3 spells CASSHDRGTEAFF. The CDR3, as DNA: TGCGCCAGCAGCCACGACCGGGGCACTGAAGCTTTCTTT.

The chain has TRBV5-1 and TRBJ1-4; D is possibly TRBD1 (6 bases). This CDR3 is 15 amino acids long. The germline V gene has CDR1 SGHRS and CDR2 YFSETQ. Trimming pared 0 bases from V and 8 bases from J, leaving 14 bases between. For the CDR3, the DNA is TGCGCCAGCAGCTTGGTGGAGGGGGATAGCGAAAAACTGTTTTTT. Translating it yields CASSLVEGDSEKLFF.

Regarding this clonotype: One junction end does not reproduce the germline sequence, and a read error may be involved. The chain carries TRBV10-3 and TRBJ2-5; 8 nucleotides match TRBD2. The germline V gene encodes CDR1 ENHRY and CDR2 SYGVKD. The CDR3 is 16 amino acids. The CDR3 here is CAISDSLADTGEAQYF. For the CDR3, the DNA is TGTGCCATCAGTGACTCACTAGCGGACACGGGAGAGGCCCAGTACTTC.

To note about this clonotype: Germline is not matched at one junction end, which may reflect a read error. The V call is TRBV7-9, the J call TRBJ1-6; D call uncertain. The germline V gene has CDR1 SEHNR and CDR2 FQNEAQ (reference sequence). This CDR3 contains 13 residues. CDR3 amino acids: CAGSLRINSPLHF. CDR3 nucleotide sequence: TGTGCCGGCAGCTTACGGATTAATTCACCCCTCCACTTT.

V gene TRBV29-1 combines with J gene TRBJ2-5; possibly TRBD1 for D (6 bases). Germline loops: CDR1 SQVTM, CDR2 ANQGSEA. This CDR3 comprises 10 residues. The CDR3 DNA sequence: TGCAACGTCGGACAGATAGCCCAGTACTTC. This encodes CNVGQIAQYF.

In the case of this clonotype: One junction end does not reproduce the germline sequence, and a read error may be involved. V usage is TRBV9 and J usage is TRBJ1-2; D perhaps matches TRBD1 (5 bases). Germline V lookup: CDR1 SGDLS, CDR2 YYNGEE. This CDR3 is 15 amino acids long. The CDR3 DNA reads TGTGCCGGCAGCCAAGAAACGGGACGTCCGTATGGCTACACCTTC. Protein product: CAGSQETGRPYGYTF.